This TCR beta chain was captured in a study of blood T cell repertoires in COVID-19. The overall study: Spain, Italy and the United States supplied samples that represented acute and convalescent COVID-19. Sample material is recorded as cDNA or gDNA derived from T cells, B-cell-depleted T cells, or PBMCs.

Per the original data handling: For nucleated cells, counts were estimated from reference gene primer amplification. Assay: immunoSEQ multiplex PCR; the TCRdb copy retains only in-frame clones and omits some. V, J and clone size were drawn from that table, and D and trimming were deduced from the DNA. Here the sample spans approximately 80,000 clones, around four fifths being singletons. Germline lookup yields CDR1 SGHVS and CDR2 FNYEAQ. Trimming stripped 1 base from V and 4 bases from J, with 9 bases between. The CDR3 totals 14 residues. The chain recombines TRBV7-6 with TRBJ2-3; the D gene is possibly TRBD1 (6 bases). The sequenced sample consisted of peripheral blood. The source of this sequence is an older woman with acute or convalescent COVID-19. CDR3 DNA sequence: TGTGCCAGCAGCTTAGTTGGGGGCCCAGATACGCAGTATTTT. Translation: CASSLVGGPDTQYF.